This T cell receptor beta chain is drawn from a study of blood T cell repertoires in COVID-19. Study context: Sites across the United States, Italy and Spain contributed samples from acute and convalescent COVID-19. PBMCs, B-cell-depleted T cells, or T cells were the source of the cDNA or gDNA that made up the material.

Per the germline V gene, CDR1 is SGHRS and CDR2 is YFSETQ. The CDR3 consists of 15 residues. The V segment lost 4 bases and the J segment 8 bases; nucleotides outside the gene matches: 9. Measured with immunoSEQ multiplex PCR; TCRdb has only the in-frame clones, and not every one. The profile shows 130,000 to 150,000 clones, about 86% of them singletons. The origin of this receptor is a woman aged 40 to 55 with acute or convalescent COVID-19. The gene calls are TRBV5-1 and TRBJ1-4; 9 nucleotides agree with TRBD1. Sequencing input: peripheral blood. The CDR3, as DNA: TGCGCCAGCAGCCCCCTGGGACAGGGCGTCGAAAAACTGTTTTTT. Protein product: CASSPLGQGVEKLFF. The full variable domain, in which reference TRBV5-1 and TRBJ1-4 provide the parts outside the CDR3, is KAGVTQTPRYLIKTRGQQVTLSCSPISGHRSVSWYQQTPGQGLQFLFEYFSETQRNKGNFPGRFSGRQFSNSRSEMNVSTLELGDSALYLCASSPLGQGVEKLFFGSGTQLSVL.